This T cell receptor beta chain was captured by sequencing in a study of Ad26.COV2.S vaccination and SARS-CoV-2 variants. Some clones are missing from TCRdb's copy, which holds only in-frame ones; the method was immunoSEQ multiplex PCR. The repertoire consists of some 39,000 clones, with around 83% occurring once and the leading ten covering less than 50%. Germline V gives CDR1 LGHDT, CDR2 YNNKEL (reference sequence). V was clipped by 0 bases and J by 5 bases; unmatched bases: 7. There are 16 residues in the CDR3. General study points: Assessments of TCR breadth and depth may have underestimated the total T cell responses. Spike-specific TCR breadth was greater in vaccine than placebo recipients. Considerable breadth of spike-specific CD8+ and CD4+ T cell responses has reportedly been documented following vaccination. Vaccine and placebo groups showed comparable non-spike TCR breadth.

In its sample, this clone was seen once. The antigen is undetermined. The material sequenced was peripheral blood, taken after recovery from COVID-19. The rearrangement links TRBV3-1 (or the pseudogene TRBV3-2) to TRBJ1-5; 7 bases agree with TRBD1. This sequence was found in a human donor who had recovered from COVID-19. CDR3 DNA: TGTGCCAGCAGCCAAGACGGAGCGACAGGGTATCAGCCCCAGCATTTT. The encoded protein is CASSQDGATGYQPQHF.